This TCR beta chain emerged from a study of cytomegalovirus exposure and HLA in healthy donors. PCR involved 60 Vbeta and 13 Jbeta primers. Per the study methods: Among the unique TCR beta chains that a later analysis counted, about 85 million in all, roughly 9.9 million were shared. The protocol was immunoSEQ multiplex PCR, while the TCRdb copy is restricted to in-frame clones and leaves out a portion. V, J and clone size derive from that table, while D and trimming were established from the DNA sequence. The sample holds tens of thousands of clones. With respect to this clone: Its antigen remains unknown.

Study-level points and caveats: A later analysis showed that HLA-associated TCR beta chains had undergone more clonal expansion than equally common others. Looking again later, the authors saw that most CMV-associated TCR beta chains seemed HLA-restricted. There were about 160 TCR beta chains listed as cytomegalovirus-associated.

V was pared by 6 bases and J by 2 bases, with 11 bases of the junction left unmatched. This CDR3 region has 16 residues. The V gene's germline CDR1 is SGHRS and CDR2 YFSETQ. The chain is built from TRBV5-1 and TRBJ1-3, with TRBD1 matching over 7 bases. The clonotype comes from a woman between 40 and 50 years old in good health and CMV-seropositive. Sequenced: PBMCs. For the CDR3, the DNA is TGCGCCAGCAACCCCTCGGCAGGGGGGCCTGGAAACACCATATATTTT. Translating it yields CASNPSAGGPGNTIYF.